These 19 T cell receptor beta chains share one sample of origin, sequenced in a study of cytomegalovirus exposure and HLA in healthy donors. The PCR was carried out with 60 Vbeta primers and 13 Jbeta primers. Generated by immunoSEQ multiplex PCR, the TCRdb table keeps only in-frame clones and is missing some. The sample has 150,000 or so clones, 80% seen once. The specimen sequenced was PBMCs. The receptors were gathered from a woman in her forties in good health and CMV-seronegative.

The DNA for the CDR3 is TGCGCCAGCAGCTGGAGGGGGGAGGGCAGACAGGGGGATACCCCACAGAAAATTTACGAGCAGTACTTC. Encoded protein: CASSWRGEGRQGDTPQKIYEQYF. V usage is TRBV5-1 and J usage is TRBJ2-7; 9 bases map to TRBD1. Germline CDR1 and CDR2: SGHRS and YFSETQ. With V trimmed by 3 bases and J by 4 bases, 32 bases remained unmatched. The CDR3 has 23 amino acids.

The chain recombines TRBV30 with TRBJ1-2; no definite D call. Germline CDR1 and CDR2: GTSNPN and SVGIG (reference sequence). This CDR3 has 12 residues. Trimming took 5 bases from V and 4 from J, leaving 11 bases between them. For the CDR3, the DNA is TGTGCCTGGCAAAAACAGAGCTATGGCTACACCTTC. Amino acid sequence: CAWQKQSYGYTF.

The V gene is TRBV11-2, the J gene TRBJ2-5; 9 positions agree with TRBD1. V shed 5 bases and J 3 bases; nucleotides not matched to a gene: 13. The CDR3 runs to 17 residues. Germline V gives CDR1 SGHAT, CDR2 FQNNGV. CDR3 DNA: TGTGCCAGCAGCATCTCCCCCCCTCGGACAGGGGAAGAGACCCAGTACTTC. Amino acid sequence: CASSISPPRTGEETQYF.

The chain joins TRBV13 to TRBJ2-5; 11 bases fit TRBD1. V lost 4 bases, J lost 5 bases, and 9 bases stayed unmatched. Germline CDR1 PRHDT, CDR2 FYEKMQ (reference sequence). CDR3 length: 16 amino acids. In nucleotides, the CDR3 is TGTGCCAGCAGCTCATGGACAGGGGGCGAGGCCGAGACCCAGTACTTC. Amino acid sequence: CASSSWTGGEAETQYF.

Note on this clone: Germline and junction disagree at one end, which may indicate a read error. The gene calls are TRBV7-9 and TRBJ2-1; D tentatively reads TRBD1 or TRBD2 (5 bases each). There are 17 residues in the CDR3. Per the germline V gene, CDR1 is SEHNR and CDR2 is FQNEAQ (reference sequence). CDR3 in DNA: TGTTCCAGCAGCTTAGCGAGACAGATCAGGATCTACAATGAGCAGTTCTTC. Protein product: CSSSLARQIRIYNEQFF.

CDR3 sequence reads: CASSFGAIGAEAFF. CDR3 DNA: TGCGCCAGCAGCTTTGGGGCTATAGGAGCTGAAGCTTTCTTT. The chain employs TRBV5-1 and TRBJ1-1; D is perhaps TRBD1 (5 bases). The CDR3 covers 14 residues. The germline CDR1 and CDR2 sequences are SGHRS and YFSETQ. V was clipped by 2 bases and J by 6 bases, with 14 bases between them.

The V gene is TRBV18, the J gene TRBJ2-7; TRBD2 matches at 8 bases. The J segment lost 3 bases and the V segment lost 2 bases, leaving 15 bases of the junction unmatched. CDR1 and CDR2 (germline): KGHSH, LQKENI. This CDR3 is 18 amino acids long. DNA for the CDR3: TGTGCCAGCTCACCATCGAGGGTTGGCGGGGGGCTGAACTACGAGCAGTACTTC. Its translation: CASSPSRVGGGLNYEQYF.

The chain couples TRBV4-3 to TRBJ1-1; a possible D gene is TRBD1 (6 bases). V was trimmed by 3 bases and J by 4 bases, leaving 15 bases between them. The germline CDR1 and CDR2 sequences are LGHNA and YSLEER. The CDR3 spans 15 residues. The CDR3 DNA is TGCGCCAGCAGCCAGGTTAACAGGGAGGGCACTGAAGCTTTCTTT. Amino acids: CASSQVNREGTEAFF.

This clone was detected only once. The rearrangement links TRBV7-2 to TRBJ2-7; D uncertain. Germline-derived CDR1 and CDR2 are SGHTA and FQGNSA. Trimming cost V 1 base and J 2 bases, with 12 bases left between them. The length of the CDR3 is 15 residues. The CDR3 reads CASSLVQVPPYEQYF. DNA of the CDR3: TGTGCCAGCAGCTTAGTTCAGGTCCCTCCCTACGAGCAGTACTTC.

The chain has TRBV2 and TRBJ2-5; the D gene is possibly TRBD1 (7 bases). There are 16 residues in the CDR3. Trimming took 5 bases from V and 1 from J, leaving 17 bases between them. Germline V gene data show CDR1 as SNHLY and CDR2 as FYNNEI. CDR3 in amino acids: CASSQGGQGIQETQYF. CDR3 DNA: TGTGCCAGCAGTCAGGGGGGCCAGGGAATCCAAGAGACCCAGTACTTC.

This chain connects TRBV6-5 to TRBJ2-5; 7 positions agree with TRBD1. Germline V gene lookup returns CDR1 MNHEY and CDR2 SVGAGI. This CDR3 is 13 amino acids long. The ends lost 2 bases at V and 7 bases at J; junction bases unmatched: 4. DNA of the CDR3: TGTGCCAGCAGTTACGGGCGACAGGGGACCCAGTACTTC. Protein: CASSYGRQGTQYF.

The chain employs TRBV6-5 and TRBJ1-2; D unclear. V was clipped by 5 bases and J by 8 bases, with 15 bases between them. The germline gives CDR1 MNHEY, CDR2 SVGAGI. This CDR3 region has 13 residues. The CDR3 sequence is CASSPQTGYGYTF. CDR3 coding DNA: TGTGCCAGCAGTCCTCAAACGGGATACGGCTACACCTTC.

This chain uses TRBV5-6 with TRBJ1-5; weak D call: TRBD1 (5 bases). This CDR3 region has 15 residues. Germline values: CDR1 SGHDT, CDR2 YYEEEE. V was pared by 1 base and J by 4 bases, with 12 bases between. CDR3 sequence (DNA): TGTGCCAGCAGCTTGCTGGGGCCCAATAATCAGCCCCAGCATTTT. Protein sequence: CASSLLGPNNQPQHF.

The rearrangement joins TRBV4-3 to TRBJ2-1; 9 bases fit TRBD2. V lost 3 bases, J lost 9 bases, and 9 bases stayed unmatched. The germline V gene encodes CDR1 LGHNA and CDR2 YSLEER. The CDR3 is 15 amino acids. The CDR3 protein is CASSQEGLAGGEQFF. CDR3 nucleotide sequence: TGCGCCAGCAGCCAGGAGGGACTAGCCGGGGGTGAGCAGTTCTTC.

CDR3 in amino acids: CASTQYGTEEETQYF. The DNA of the CDR3 is TGTGCCAGCACCCAGTACGGGACAGAGGAAGAGACCCAGTACTTC. The chain couples TRBV25-1 to TRBJ2-5; 7 bases line up with TRBD1. Germline CDR1 MGHDK, CDR2 SYGVNS. The CDR3 is 15 residues long. V shed 7 bases, J shed 3 bases, and the junction held 11 bases outside the gene matches.

This clone showed up just a few times. The chain recombines TRBV5-1 with TRBJ1-2; no firm D call. The ends were cut back, 1 base at V and 0 bases at J, with 7 bases in the middle. Per the germline V gene, CDR1 is SGHRS and CDR2 is YFSETQ. The length of the CDR3 is 14 residues. The chain's CDR3 is CASSLTDTNYGYTF. The CDR3 DNA reads as TGCGCCAGCAGCTTGACAGATACTAACTATGGCTACACCTTC.

On this clone itself: Other nucleotide sequences from this sample produce the same CDR3. This chain links TRBV28 with TRBJ1-5, with 10 bases lining up with TRBD1. The CDR3 is made up of 16 amino acids. V shed 8 bases, J shed 3 bases, and the junction held 10 bases outside the gene matches. Germline loops: CDR1 MDHEN, CDR2 SYDVKM. The CDR3 spells CASQRPGQGFNQPQHF. The CDR3 bases are TGTGCCAGCCAAAGGCCGGGACAGGGGTTCAATCAGCCCCAGCATTTT.

The V call is TRBV6-5, the J call TRBJ1-1, with a possible D match to TRBD1 (5 bases). Trimming cost V 6 bases and J 3 bases, with 14 bases left between them. Per germline, CDR1 MNHEY and CDR2 SVGAGI. CDR3 length equals 14 residues. The CDR3 sequence: CASRPYWGDTEAFF. CDR3 bases: TGTGCCAGCAGGCCCTACTGGGGGGACACTGAAGCTTTCTTT.

The chain recombines TRBV5-1 with TRBJ1-6; possible D gene TRBD1, 6 bases. Germline loops: CDR1 SGHRS, CDR2 YFSETQ. There are 15 residues in the CDR3. Trimming cost V 4 bases and J 9 bases, with 17 bases left between them. DNA of the CDR3: TGCGCCAGCAGCCAAGGAACAGGGCTGTCTTCACCCCTCCACTTT. It translates to CASSQGTGLSSPLHF.